This TCR beta chain originates from a study of blood T cells in healthy people across ages. This clonotype turned up a few times. The V end was cut by 4 bases, the J end by 2 bases, with 12 bases between. The CDR3 is 15 residues long. Primers used in a second PCR of roughly 7 to 11 cycles were a sample-barcoded 5' primer and a J-beta primer mix. Each CDR3 protein gets one entry after TCRdb re-called the 5' RACE reads with MiXCR. The sample shows under 2 million distinct CDR3 sequences, almost 35% of them seen only once. This TCR derives from a woman between 25 and 40 years old in good health. The J gene is TRBJ2-1, the V gene TRBV12-3 or TRBV12-4, with D possibly TRBD1 on 5 matching bases. Sequencing was performed on blood. In nucleotides, the CDR3 is TGTGCCAGCAGTTCTCTCAGGGCCACCTACAATGAGCAGTTCTTC. As protein: CASSSLRATYNEQFF.